These 28 T cell receptor beta chains were all obtained from the same sample, sequenced in a study of CD8 T cells in Susac syndrome (dated by TCRdb to the late 2010s). To prepare the library, the immunoSEQ multiplex PCR assay was applied. RNA was extracted with the RNeasy kit and 0.5 to 1 ug was reverse transcribed using random hexamers. TCRdb reanalyzed the raw reads on its own, using fastp at Q25 for trimming and MiXCR for clone calling, and kept in-frame beta chains. CDR3 protein duplicates are merged, each entry listing the most common genes and DNA. This sample is represented by roughly 400,000 distinct CDR3 sequences; 75% to 90% of them were singletons. The ten largest clones take up approximately 0.11% of the sample. The specimen sequenced was CD8+ T cells from PBMCs. These TCRs come from a human donor with multiple sclerosis.

This sequence joins TRBV29-1 and TRBJ2-1, with 14 positions matching TRBD2. Germline V gives CDR1 SQVTM, CDR2 ANQGSEA. V lost 1 base to trimming and J lost 0 bases; unmatched junction nucleotides: 17. The CDR3 totals 22 residues. The CDR3 sequence: CSVEVLGGLAGDITSSYNEQFF. The CDR3 nucleotides read TGCAGCGTTGAAGTACTTGGGGGACTAGCGGGGGACATAACGAGCTCCTACAATGAGCAGTTCTTC.

This clonotype occurred once. This sequence joins TRBV7-9 and TRBJ1-5; tentatively, D is TRBD1 (6 bases). V was shortened by 4 bases and J by 0 bases, with 19 bases between the two germline ends. CDR1 and CDR2 from the germline V gene are SEHNR and FQNEAQ (reference sequence). The CDR3 totals 18 residues. The CDR3 spells CASSSRRQAHYSNQPQHF. DNA for the CDR3: TGTGCCAGCAGCTCCCGAAGACAGGCCCATTATAGCAATCAGCCCCAGCATTTT.

The V call is TRBV6-4, the J call TRBJ1-2; the D gene is possibly TRBD1 (5 bases). The CDR3 consists of 14 residues. V gave up 4 bases and J gave up 0 bases, with 9 bases separating them. From germline, CDR1 is MRHNA and CDR2 SNTAGT. The CDR3 protein is CASSVTGANYGYTF. CDR3 coding DNA: TGTGCCAGCAGTGTTACAGGAGCTAACTATGGCTACACCTTC.

The V gene is TRBV6-1, the J gene TRBJ1-1; the match to TRBD1 covers 12 bases. The CDR3 runs 16 residues. V was pared by 5 bases and J by 4 bases, with 8 bases of the junction left unmatched. Germline assignment: CDR1 MNHNS and CDR2 SASEGT. The CDR3 loop is CASSPGQGAGGTEAFF. The CDR3 DNA is TGTGCCAGCAGTCCGGGACAGGGGGCAGGAGGCACTGAAGCTTTCTTT.

CDR3 DNA: TGTGCCAGCCAACTCCCAAGGGGGCAGGGCACAGATACGCAGTATTTT. The encoded protein is CASQLPRGQGTDTQYF. The rearrangement uses TRBV28 and TRBJ2-3; 7 positions agree with TRBD1. Germline assignment: CDR1 MDHEN and CDR2 SYDVKM. This CDR3 spans 16 amino acids. V lost 8 bases and J lost 1; bases outside the gene matches: 12.

This clonotype appeared a single time. The chain carries TRBV6-2 or TRBV6-3 and TRBJ2-2; D gene ambiguous. The ends were cut back, 1 base at V and 2 bases at J, with 8 bases in the middle. Germline V gene data show CDR1 as MNHEY and CDR2 as SVGEGT. This CDR3 region has 15 residues. CDR3 amino acids: CASSYFGQNTGELFF. The CDR3 DNA sequence: TGTGCCAGCAGTTACTTCGGCCAAAACACCGGGGAGCTGTTTTTT.

The gene calls are TRBV4-1 and TRBJ1-2; 7 nucleotides line up with TRBD1. Germline loops: CDR1 MGHRA, CDR2 YSYEKL. The V and J ends lost 3 bases and 0 bases, in that order; junction bases with no gene match: 7. This CDR3 contains 16 residues. The CDR3 DNA sequence: TGCGCCAGCAGCCATCCATCCGGGACAGCTAACTATGGCTACACCTTC. Its translation: CASSHPSGTANYGYTF.

J is TRBJ2-1 and V is TRBV5-1, with D unresolved. CDR1 and CDR2 (germline): SGHRS, YFSETQ. Between the trimmed V and J ends, which lost 3 bases and 6 bases, there was a span of 10 bases. The CDR3 loop spans 13 amino acids. CDR3 loop: CASSSLLVNEQFF. CDR3 coding DNA: TGCGCCAGCAGCTCGCTGTTGGTCAATGAGCAGTTCTTC.

Only one count was recorded for this clonotype. This chain connects TRBV27 to TRBJ1-1; TRBD1 might be the D (5 bases). The CDR3 sequence is 16 residues long. Germline CDR1 is MNHEY and CDR2 is SMNVEV (reference sequence). Deletions cut 2 bases from V and 1 base from J, with 14 bases between. CDR3 bases: TGTGCCAGCAGTTTAACGGGGCCAGGACCGAACACTGAAGCTTTCTTT. Protein product: CASSLTGPGPNTEAFF.

The rearrangement uses TRBV6-2 or TRBV6-3 and TRBJ1-1; the D gene is possibly TRBD1 (5 bases). The ends were cut back, 1 base at V and 4 bases at J, with 10 bases in the middle. The CDR3 covers 14 residues. CDR1 and CDR2 (germline): MNHEY, SVGEGT. The CDR3 DNA is TGTGCCAGCAGTTACTGGGGGGAGAGCACTGAAGCTTTCTTT. It yields the protein CASSYWGESTEAFF.

The chain links TRBV5-1 to TRBJ2-1; D may be TRBD2 (6 bases). The germline V gene has CDR1 SGHRS and CDR2 YFSETQ. This CDR3 is built from 15 residues. V lost 1 base and J lost 7, with 15 bases in between. The CDR3 spells CASSLLREDMNEQFF. The CDR3 coding sequence is TGCGCCAGCAGCTTGCTCAGGGAGGACATGAATGAGCAGTTCTTC.

This chain joins TRBV19 and TRBJ1-2; D may be TRBD1 (5 bases). CDR1 LNHDA and CDR2 SQIVND come from the germline V gene (reference sequence). Trimming shortened V by 6 bases and J by 3 bases, and 11 bases separated the two germline ends. The length of the CDR3 is 13 residues. CDR3 nucleotides: TGTGCCAGTAGACCGGGGGTCGACTATGGCTACACCTTC. Translation: CASRPGVDYGYTF.

Here the CDR3 reads CSVRDYSYEQYF. DNA for the CDR3: TGCAGCGTGAGGGACTATTCCTACGAGCAGTACTTC. The chain has TRBV20-1 and TRBJ2-7; 7 bases agree with TRBD2. The CDR3 totals 12 residues. Germline V gene sequence: CDR1 DFQATT, CDR2 SNEGSKA (reference sequence).

The chain is built from TRBV5-1 and TRBJ1-6, with TRBD1 matching over 8 bases. The CDR3 sequence is 16 residues long. The V and J ends lost 0 bases and 3 bases, in that order; junction bases with no gene match: 2. The germline V gene encodes CDR1 SGHRS and CDR2 YFSETQ. The chain's CDR3 is CASSLDRGDYNSPLHF. As DNA, the CDR3 is TGCGCCAGCAGCTTGGACAGGGGGGACTATAATTCACCCCTCCACTTT.

The chain uses TRBV27 and TRBJ2-1; D is perhaps TRBD2 (6 bases). Trimming took 5 bases from V and 5 from J, leaving 10 bases between them. This CDR3 has 13 amino acids. Germline V gene data show CDR1 as MNHEY and CDR2 as SMNVEV (reference sequence). The CDR3 coding sequence is TGTGCCAGCAGTCAGGGACTGCACAATGAGCAGTTCTTC. The encoded protein is CASSQGLHNEQFF.

The J gene is TRBJ2-1, the V gene TRBV2; the match to TRBD2 covers 11 bases. V lost 2 bases, J lost 3 bases, and 3 bases stayed unmatched. In germline, CDR1 is SNHLY, CDR2 FYNNEI. This CDR3 has 16 residues. CDR3 nucleotide sequence: TGTGCCAGCAGTGAAAGTAGCGGGGGGGGCTACAATGAGCAGTTCTTC. Translation: CASSESSGGGYNEQFF.

As DNA, the CDR3 is TGTGCCAGCAGTGACTCGAAAGAGTCTGGCACAGATACGCAGTATTTT. Translation gives CASSDSKESGTDTQYF. The V call is TRBV6-4, the J call TRBJ2-3; no firm D call. Germline CDR1 is MRHNA and CDR2 is SNTAGT. V was clipped by 0 bases and J by 1 base, with 11 bases between them. The length of the CDR3 is 16 residues.

The V and J genes are TRBV5-5 and TRBJ2-3, with 16 nucleotides matching TRBD2. This CDR3 spans 17 amino acids. CDR1 is SGHKS, CDR2 YYEKEE, per germline (reference sequence). The trim removed 3 bases at V and 3 bases at J, leaving 4 bases unmatched. CDR3 DNA: TGTGCCAGCAGCTCGGGACTAGCGGGAGGGCTAACAGATACGCAGTATTTT. Translating gives CASSSGLAGGLTDTQYF.

The rearrangement uses TRBV5-6 and TRBJ2-7; TRBD1 aligns across 7 bases. J lost 4 bases, V lost 5 bases, and 12 bases had no gene match. CDR3 length: 15 amino acids. Germline V gene data show CDR1 as SGHDT and CDR2 as YYEEEE. The chain's CDR3 is CASRATGFGPYEQYF. CDR3 DNA sequence: TGTGCCAGCAGAGCGACAGGGTTCGGTCCATACGAGCAGTACTTC.

The chain is built from TRBV5-1 and TRBJ1-1; no definite D call. This CDR3 is 14 amino acids long. Germline values: CDR1 SGHRS, CDR2 YFSETQ. V dropped 3 bases and J dropped 1 base, with 10 bases sitting between them. The CDR3 DNA follows: TGCGCCAGCAGCTCGGACGGAAGGAACACTGAAGCTTTCTTT. Protein sequence: CASSSDGRNTEAFF.

J is TRBJ1-4 and V is TRBV11-2; possibly TRBD1 for D (5 bases). CDR1 is SGHAT and CDR2 is FQNNGV in the germline V gene. V lost 6 bases, J lost 8 bases, and 16 bases lay in between. The length of the CDR3 is 14 residues. CDR3 bases: TGTGCCAGCAGTCCCCCGGGGGGAAGGGAAAAACTGTTTTTT. The encoded protein is CASSPPGGREKLFF.

V and J are TRBV5-4 and TRBJ2-3, with 8 bases that match TRBD2. Germline values: CDR1 SGHNT, CDR2 YYREEE (reference sequence). CDR3 length: 15 residues. Germline trimming cut 1 base from V and 5 bases from J; bases unmatched to any gene: 6. In nucleotides, the CDR3 is TGTGCCAGCAGCTTGCGGGAGGGGTCCGGAGATACGCAGTATTTT. Its protein is CASSLREGSGDTQYF. The full variable domain, with the rest looked up from reference TRBV5-4 and TRBJ2-3, is ETGVTQSPTHLIKTRGQQVTLRCSSQSGHNTVSWYQQALGQGPQFIFQYYREEENGRGNFPPRFSGLQFPNYSSELNVNALELDDSALYLCASSLREGSGDTQYFGPGTRLTVL.

CDR3 nucleotide sequence: TGTGCCAGCAGCCCGGGACACAGCTCTGGGGCCAACGTCCTGACTTTC. Translating it yields CASSPGHSSGANVLTF. This chain uses TRBV3-1 with TRBJ2-6, with a possible D match to TRBD1 (6 bases). Per the germline V gene, CDR1 is LGHDT and CDR2 is YNNKEL (reference sequence). Trimming shortened V by 4 bases and J by 0 bases, and 10 bases separated the two germline ends. The CDR3 loop spans 16 amino acids.

A single count supports this clonotype. One junction end disagrees with the germline gene, perhaps due to a read error. V gene TRBV25-1 combines with J gene TRBJ2-1, with D unclear. The CDR3 is 10 residues long. Germline lookup yields CDR1 MGHDK and CDR2 SYGVNS. The CDR3 reads CATFYNGQFF. The DNA of the CDR3 is TGTGCCACCTTTTACAATGGGCAGTTCTTC.

The rearrangement uses TRBV27 and TRBJ2-7; the D call may be TRBD1 or TRBD2 (5 bases each). Trimming took off 6 bases at V and 4 bases at J, with 19 bases between the two ends. Germline V CDR1 and CDR2: MNHEY, SMNVEV (reference sequence). The length of the CDR3 is 15 residues. CDR3 in amino acids: CASRPGPALLYEQYF. CDR3 DNA: TGTGCCAGCAGACCGGGACCCGCCCTTTTGTACGAGCAGTACTTC.

The chain couples TRBV6-5 to TRBJ2-1; D possibly corresponds to TRBD2 (5 bases). Deletions cut 2 bases from V and 2 bases from J, with 10 bases between. Germline loops: CDR1 MNHEY, CDR2 SVGAGI. The CDR3 loop spans 15 amino acids. Here the CDR3 DNA reads TGTGCCAGCAGTTACGACGACTACCCCTACAATGAGCAGTTCTTC. Translated, it gives CASSYDDYPYNEQFF.

V gene TRBV2 combines with J gene TRBJ2-3; D remains ambiguous. The V and J ends lost 5 bases and 1 base respectively, with 7 bases between them. CDR3 length equals 13 residues. Germline CDR1 SNHLY, CDR2 FYNNEI. This CDR3 reads CASSQFGTDTQYF. The DNA of the CDR3 is TGTGCCAGCAGTCAGTTCGGCACAGATACGCAGTATTTT.

This clonotype has more than one count but fewer than ten. The genes are TRBV13 and TRBJ1-1; D gene ambiguous. The germline gives CDR1 PRHDT, CDR2 FYEKMQ (reference sequence). Trimming stripped 1 base from V and 1 base from J, with 7 bases between. This CDR3 is 14 amino acids long. CDR3 region: CASSLEAGNTEAFF. In nucleotides, the CDR3 is TGTGCCAGCAGCTTAGAGGCAGGGAACACTGAAGCTTTCTTT.